A single sample gave rise to the 16 T cell receptor beta chains below, sequenced in a study of neoadjuvant anti-PD-1 for oral cavity cancer. Time point: after neoadjuvant nivolumab, at surgical resection. The method was immunoSEQ multiplex PCR; TCRdb's version includes in-frame clones alone and lacks a portion of them. The sample carries 13,000 to 15,000 clones, 55% to 75% recorded once. Sequenced material: PBMCs, taken after nivolumab (anti-PD-1) treatment. The receptors come from a person aged 35-80 years with oral cavity squamous cell carcinoma.

In its sample, this clone was seen once. The V gene is TRBV4-2, the J gene TRBJ2-7; the D gene is possibly TRBD2 (6 bases). CDR3 size: 15 residues. In germline, CDR1 is LGHNA, CDR2 YNFKEQ. V was pared by 4 bases and J by 2 bases, with 15 bases between. The CDR3 nucleotides are TGTGCCAGCAGCCCCCAGGGCGGCGGGACCTACGAGCAGTACTTC. It yields the protein CASSPQGGGTYEQYF.

The chain is built from TRBV5-1 and TRBJ1-4, with unresolved D. This CDR3 spans 15 amino acids. Trimming shortened V by 4 bases and J by 0 bases, and 10 bases separated the two germline ends. Germline CDR1 reads SGHRS; CDR2 reads YFSETQ. CDR3 region: CASSADGATNEKLFF. The CDR3 bases are TGCGCCAGCAGCGCAGACGGTGCAACTAATGAAAAACTGTTTTTT.

V and J are TRBV11-2 and TRBJ2-7; 7 bases agree with TRBD2. The CDR3 extends over 15 amino acids. V gave up 7 bases and J gave up 0 bases; unmatched junction bases: 9. Germline V lookup: CDR1 SGHAT, CDR2 FQNNGV. CDR3 amino acids: CASNKWGTTSYEQYF. The DNA of the CDR3 is TGTGCCAGCAACAAGTGGGGGACTACCTCCTACGAGCAGTACTTC.

V and J are TRBV6-1 and TRBJ1-2, with 9 bases that match TRBD1. CDR1 is MNHNS and CDR2 is SASEGT in the germline V gene. The length of the CDR3 is 13 residues. The trim removed 7 bases at V and 4 bases at J, leaving 4 bases unmatched. The CDR3 here is CASTDRGSYGYTF. The CDR3 coding sequence is TGTGCCAGCACGGACAGGGGATCCTATGGCTACACCTTC.

The V and J genes are TRBV5-1 and TRBJ2-2; perhaps D is TRBD1 or TRBD2 (5 bases each). CDR1 is SGHRS and CDR2 is YFSETQ in the germline V gene. V lost 0 bases to trimming and J lost 5 bases, with 11 bases between them. The CDR3 spans 15 residues. The CDR3 is CASSLAGTETGELFF. CDR3 in DNA: TGCGCCAGCAGCTTGGCCGGGACGGAGACCGGGGAGCTGTTTTTT.

This CDR3 reads CASSSDRGNQPQHF. CDR3 nucleotides: TGTGCCAGCAGCTCGGACAGGGGAAATCAGCCCCAGCATTTT. The chain recombines TRBV6-5 with TRBJ1-5, with 9 bases identical to TRBD1. The CDR3 is 14 residues long. Germline V gene lookup returns CDR1 MNHEY and CDR2 SVGAGI. V gave up 6 bases and J gave up 4 bases; unmatched junction bases: 4.

This chain joins TRBV6-5 and TRBJ2-3; D may be TRBD1 (6 bases). Per the germline V gene, CDR1 is MNHEY and CDR2 is SVGAGI. The CDR3 loop spans 14 amino acids. V was clipped by 5 bases and J by 3 bases, with 12 bases between them. As DNA, the CDR3 is TGTGCCAGCAGTACGACAGGTTTAACAGATACGCAGTATTTT. Protein sequence: CASSTTGLTDTQYF.

V is TRBV14 and J is TRBJ2-7; D remains unclear. This CDR3 region has 15 residues. Germline CDR1 SGHDN, CDR2 FVKESK. The V end lost 1 base, the J end lost 2 bases, and 12 bases lay between the germline ends. The CDR3 here is CASSQGSRPTYEQYF. CDR3 nucleotides: TGTGCCAGCAGCCAAGGTAGCAGGCCAACCTACGAGCAGTACTTC. The complete variable domain, with remaining parts taken from reference TRBV14 and TRBJ2-7, reads EAGVTQFPSHSVIEKGQTVTLRCDPISGHDNLYWYRRVMGKEIKFLLHFVKESKQDESGMPNNRFLAERTGGTYSTLKVQPAELEDSGVYFCASSQGSRPTYEQYFGPGTRLTVT.

V and J are TRBV6-4 and TRBJ2-3; the match to TRBD2 covers 7 bases. Germline loops: CDR1 MRHNA, CDR2 SNTAGT. There are 15 residues in the CDR3. Unmatched junction bases numbered 4, after V lost 4 bases and J lost 0 bases. The DNA for the CDR3 is TGTGCCAGCAGTGCTGTGGGAGGGAGCACAGATACGCAGTATTTT. It translates to CASSAVGGSTDTQYF.

The chain employs TRBV29-1 and TRBJ2-6, with D hard to call. The CDR3 extends over 13 amino acids. CDR1 is SQVTM and CDR2 is ANQGSEA in the germline V gene. V lost 2 bases, J lost 2 bases, and 4 bases lay in between. The CDR3 protein is CSVETAGANVLTF. The DNA for the CDR3 is TGCAGCGTTGAAACAGCTGGGGCCAACGTCCTGACTTTC.

This sequence joins TRBV29-1 and TRBJ1-4, with no clear D. CDR1 and CDR2 (germline): SQVTM, ANQGSEA. There are 13 residues in the CDR3. V was pared by 0 bases and J by 10 bases, with 12 bases between. The CDR3: CSVEDARRGKLFF. As DNA, the CDR3 is TGCAGCGTTGAAGATGCCAGGCGGGGAAAACTGTTTTTT.

The V and J genes are TRBV2 and TRBJ1-1; weak D call: TRBD1 (6 bases). This CDR3 contains 15 residues. Germline V lookup: CDR1 SNHLY, CDR2 FYNNEI. Trimming stripped 9 bases from V and 5 bases from J, with 22 bases between. DNA for the CDR3: TGTGCCAGTACCGACAGGTTGGTTTATGGGACTGAAGCTTTCTTT. Translating gives CASTDRLVYGTEAFF. Based on the CDR3 plus reference TRBV2 and TRBJ1-1, the full variable domain is EPEVTQTPSHQVTQMGQEVILRCVPISNHLYFYWYRQILGQKVEFLVSFYNNEISEKSEIFDDQFSVERPDGSNFTLKIRSTKLEDSAMYFCASTDRLVYGTEAFFGQGTRLTVV.

There are a few counts of this clone. This sequence joins TRBV6-5 and TRBJ2-7; TRBD2 might be the D (6 bases). The CDR3 is made up of 14 amino acids. V was trimmed by 4 bases and J by 6 bases, leaving 16 bases between them. CDR1 MNHEY and CDR2 SVGAGI come from the germline V gene. The chain's CDR3 is CASSFGGRAGEQYF. The CDR3, as DNA: TGTGCCAGCAGTTTCGGGGGAAGGGCTGGCGAGCAGTACTTC.

CDR3 nucleotide sequence: TGTGCCTGGAGCCCCGCTCGGGATACGCAGTATTTT. The encoded protein is CAWSPARDTQYF. The V gene is TRBV30, the J gene TRBJ2-3; D is ambiguous. Germline V lookup: CDR1 GTSNPN, CDR2 SVGIG (reference sequence). CDR3 size: 12 residues. V lost 3 bases to trimming and J lost 6 bases, with 10 bases between them.

The chain employs TRBV7-6 and TRBJ1-1, with unresolved D. CDR3 length equals 13 residues. Per the germline V gene, CDR1 is SGHVS and CDR2 is FNYEAQ. Trimming removed 2 bases at V and 8 bases at J, with 12 bases between. The DNA of the CDR3 is TGTGCCAGCAGCTTATCCTCTGTGGGGGAAGCTTTCTTT. As protein: CASSLSSVGEAFF. Full variable domain (outside the CDR3, taken from reference TRBV7-6 and TRBJ1-1): GAGVSQSPRYKVTKRGQDVALRCDPISGHVSLYWYRQALGQGPEFLTYFNYEAQQDKSGLPNDRFSAERPEGSISTLTIQRTEQRDSAMYRCASSLSSVGEAFFGQGTRLTVV.

This chain uses TRBV6-5 with TRBJ2-3, with TRBD2 matching 8 bases. Germline lookup yields CDR1 MNHEY and CDR2 SVGAGI. The CDR3 totals 15 residues. With V trimmed by 2 bases and J by 7 bases, 8 bases remained unmatched. The CDR3 DNA reads TGTGCCAGCAGTTACGCGGGAGGACTTAGTTATACGCAGTATTTT. This gives the protein CASSYAGGLSYTQYF.